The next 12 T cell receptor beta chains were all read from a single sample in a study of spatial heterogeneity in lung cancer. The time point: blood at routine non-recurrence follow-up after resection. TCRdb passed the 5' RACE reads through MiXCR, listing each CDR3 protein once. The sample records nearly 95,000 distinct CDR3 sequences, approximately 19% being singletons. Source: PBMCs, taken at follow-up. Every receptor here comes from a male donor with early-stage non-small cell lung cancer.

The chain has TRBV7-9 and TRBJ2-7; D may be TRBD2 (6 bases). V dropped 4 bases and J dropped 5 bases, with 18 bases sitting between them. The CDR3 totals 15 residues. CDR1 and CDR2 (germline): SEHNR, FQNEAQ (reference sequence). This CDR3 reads CASSYPRRLGNEQYF. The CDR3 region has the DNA TGTGCCAGCAGCTACCCACGTCGACTAGGCAACGAGCAGTACTTC.

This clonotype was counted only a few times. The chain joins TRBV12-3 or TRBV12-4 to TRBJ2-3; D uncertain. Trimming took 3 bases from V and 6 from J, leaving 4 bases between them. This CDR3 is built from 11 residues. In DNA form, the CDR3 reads TGTGCCAGCAGTTTTGGGGATACGCAGTATTTT. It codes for CASSFGDTQYF.

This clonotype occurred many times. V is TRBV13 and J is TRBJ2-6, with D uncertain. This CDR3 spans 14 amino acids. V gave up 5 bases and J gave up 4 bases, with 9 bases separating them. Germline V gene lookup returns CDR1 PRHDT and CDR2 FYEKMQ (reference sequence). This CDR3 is CASSPLSGANVLTF. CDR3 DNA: TGTGCCAGCAGCCCCCTTTCCGGGGCCAACGTCCTGACTTTC.

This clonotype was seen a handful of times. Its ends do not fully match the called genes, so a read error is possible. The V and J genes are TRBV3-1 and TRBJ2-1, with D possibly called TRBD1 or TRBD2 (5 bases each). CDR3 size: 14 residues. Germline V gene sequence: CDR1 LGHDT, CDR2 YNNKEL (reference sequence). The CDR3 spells CVSSQDWGSNEQFF. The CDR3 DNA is TGTGTCAGCAGCCAAGATTGGGGGAGCAATGAGCAGTTCTTC.

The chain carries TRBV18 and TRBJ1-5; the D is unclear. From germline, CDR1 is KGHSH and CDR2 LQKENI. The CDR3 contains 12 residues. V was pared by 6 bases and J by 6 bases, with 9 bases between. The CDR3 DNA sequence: TGTGCCAGCTCGACCGAAGGTCAGCCCCAGCATTTT. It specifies CASSTEGQPQHF.

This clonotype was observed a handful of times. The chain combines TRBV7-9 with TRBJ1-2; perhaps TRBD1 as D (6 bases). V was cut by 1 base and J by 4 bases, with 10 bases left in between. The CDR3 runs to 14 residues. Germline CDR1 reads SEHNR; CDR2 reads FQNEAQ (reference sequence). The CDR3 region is CASSLGQGFYGYTF. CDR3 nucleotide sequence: TGTGCCAGCAGCTTAGGTCAGGGGTTCTATGGCTACACCTTC.

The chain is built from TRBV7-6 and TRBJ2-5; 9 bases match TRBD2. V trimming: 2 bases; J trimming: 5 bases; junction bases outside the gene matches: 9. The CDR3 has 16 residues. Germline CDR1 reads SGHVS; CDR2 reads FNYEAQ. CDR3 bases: TGTGCCAGCAGCTTACTTGCGGGGGGGCCTGAGGAGACCCAGTACTTC. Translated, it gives CASSLLAGGPEETQYF.

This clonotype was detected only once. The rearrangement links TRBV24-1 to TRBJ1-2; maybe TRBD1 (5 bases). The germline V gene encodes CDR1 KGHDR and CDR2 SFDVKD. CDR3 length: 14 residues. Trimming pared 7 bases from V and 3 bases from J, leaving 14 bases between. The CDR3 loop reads CATSPGGTDYGYTF. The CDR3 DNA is TGTGCCACCAGCCCAGGAGGGACCGACTATGGCTACACCTTC.

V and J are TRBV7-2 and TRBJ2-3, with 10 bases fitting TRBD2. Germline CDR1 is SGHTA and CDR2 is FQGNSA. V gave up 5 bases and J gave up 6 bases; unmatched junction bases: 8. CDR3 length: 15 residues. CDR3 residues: CASSRERGGRDTQYF. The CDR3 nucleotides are TGTGCCAGCAGCCGCGAGCGGGGGGGCCGGGATACGCAGTATTTT.

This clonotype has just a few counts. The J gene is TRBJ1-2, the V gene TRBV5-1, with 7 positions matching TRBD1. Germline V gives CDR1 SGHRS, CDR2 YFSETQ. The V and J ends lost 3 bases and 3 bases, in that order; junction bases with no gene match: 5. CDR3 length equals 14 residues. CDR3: CASSSGQSYYGYTF. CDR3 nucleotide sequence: TGCGCCAGCAGCTCGGGACAGTCATACTATGGCTACACCTTC.

The CDR3 protein is CSASSLAALTDTQYF. In DNA form, the CDR3 reads TGCAGTGCTAGTTCCCTAGCGGCTCTCACAGATACGCAGTATTTT. This sequence joins TRBV20-1 and TRBJ2-3; 7 positions agree with TRBD2. The trim removed 3 bases at V and 2 bases at J, leaving 8 bases unmatched. Per germline, CDR1 DFQATT and CDR2 SNEGSKA (reference sequence). The CDR3 sequence is 15 residues long.

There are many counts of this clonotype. The CDR3 reads CASSQEPWGEKLFF. DNA for the CDR3: TGCGCCAGCAGCCAAGAACCGTGGGGTGAAAAACTGTTTTTT. The chain carries TRBV4-3 and TRBJ1-4; D is uncertain. V lost 0 bases to trimming and J lost 7 bases, with 9 bases between them. The length of the CDR3 is 14 residues. CDR1 LGHNA and CDR2 YSLEER come from the germline V gene.